The next 5 T cell receptor beta chains were all read from a single sample in a study of CXCR3-negative and CXCR3-positive naive CD8 T cells. Carrying UMI labels, the TRB cDNA libraries were prepared through 5' RACE. Following a re-call of the 5' RACE reads, TCRdb has one entry per CDR3 protein and lacks DNA. The sample holds over 70,000 distinct CDR3 sequences. The specimen was naive CXCR3- CD8+ T cells from blood. Subset reported: CD45RO-CCR7+CD27+CD95- naive CD8+ T cells lacking CXCR3 (TNR3-). The receptors derive from a human donor in good health. Some clones in this sample may be carry-over from other donors' samples.

The CDR3 sequence is CASSSGTSTDTQYF. The gene calls are TRBV13 and TRBJ2-3; TCRdb returns TRBD1, unconfirmable since there is no DNA. CDR1 and CDR2 from the germline V gene are PRHDT and FYEKMQ (reference sequence). The CDR3 runs to 14 residues.

The CDR3 region is CASSYGVAPGDTQYF. The chain links TRBV6-5 to TRBJ2-3; TCRdb indicates TRBD1, and absent DNA this call remains unverified. Germline CDR1 and CDR2: MNHEY and SVGAGI. This CDR3 contains 15 residues.

The CDR3: CASSVGLAPNEQYF. The rearrangement links TRBV3-1 to TRBJ2-7; absent DNA, TCRdb's TRBD2 call cannot be checked. The germline V gene encodes CDR1 LGHDT and CDR2 YNNKEL (reference sequence). This CDR3 comprises 14 residues.

This sequence joins TRBV7-2 and TRBJ2-7; without DNA, the TCRdb call of TRBD1 cannot be checked. The CDR3 is made up of 17 amino acids. Germline V gene sequence: CDR1 SGHTA, CDR2 FQGNSA. The CDR3 sequence is CASSLMGHVDPPYEQYF. The variable domain in full, completed from reference TRBV7-2 and TRBJ2-7, reads GAGVSQSPSNKVTEKGKDVELRCDPISGHTALYWYRQSLGQGLEFLIYFQGNSAPDKSGLPSDRFSAERTGGSVSTLTIQRTQQEDSAVYLCASSLMGHVDPPYEQYFGPGTRLTVT.

The chain is built from TRBV28 and TRBJ1-2; TCRdb's assignment of TRBD1 cannot be checked, as there is no DNA. Germline V CDR1 and CDR2: MDHEN, SYDVKM. The CDR3 is 13 residues long. The CDR3 loop is CASWAGDYYGYTF.